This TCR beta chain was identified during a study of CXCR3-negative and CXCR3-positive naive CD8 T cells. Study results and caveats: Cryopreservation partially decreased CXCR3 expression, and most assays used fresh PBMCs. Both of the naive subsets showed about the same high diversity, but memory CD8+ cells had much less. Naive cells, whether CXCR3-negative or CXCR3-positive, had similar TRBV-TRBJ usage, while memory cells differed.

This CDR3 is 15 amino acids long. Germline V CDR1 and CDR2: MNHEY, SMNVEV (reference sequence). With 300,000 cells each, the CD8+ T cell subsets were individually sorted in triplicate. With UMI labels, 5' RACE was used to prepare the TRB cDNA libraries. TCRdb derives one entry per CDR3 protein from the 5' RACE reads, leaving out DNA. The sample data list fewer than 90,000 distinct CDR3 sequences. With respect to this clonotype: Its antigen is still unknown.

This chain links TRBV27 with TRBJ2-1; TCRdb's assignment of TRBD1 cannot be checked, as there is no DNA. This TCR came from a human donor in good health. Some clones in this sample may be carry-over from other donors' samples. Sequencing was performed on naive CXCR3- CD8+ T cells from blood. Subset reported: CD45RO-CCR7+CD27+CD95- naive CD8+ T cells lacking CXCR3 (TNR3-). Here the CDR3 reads CASSFGRTRDNEQFF.